Presented here are 22 T cell receptor beta chains from one specimen sequenced in a study of cytomegalovirus exposure and HLA in healthy donors. Vbeta (60) and Jbeta (13) primers were used in the PCR. Repertoires were generated with immunoSEQ multiplex PCR, while TCRdb's copy carries only in-frame clones and drops some. Of about 99,000 clones in the sample, over 60% were seen once. Sequencing was done on a sample of PBMCs. The source is a man between 60 and 75 years old in good health and CMV-seropositive.

This clone came up a few times. The chain recombines TRBV4-1 with TRBJ1-2; 10 nucleotides align to TRBD1. With V trimmed by 1 base and J by 4 bases, 3 bases remained unmatched. This CDR3 has 15 amino acids. Germline assignment: CDR1 MGHRA and CDR2 YSYEKL. CDR3 region: CASSQATGGAYGYTF. Here the CDR3 DNA reads TGCGCCAGCAGCCAAGCGACAGGGGGCGCCTATGGCTACACCTTC.

The chain is built from TRBV6-5 and TRBJ2-1; D may be TRBD2 (6 bases). The germline gives CDR1 MNHEY, CDR2 SVGAGI. There are 15 residues in the CDR3. V lost 4 bases and J lost 1, with 11 bases in between. The CDR3 sequence is CASSWVGGSYNEQFF. The CDR3 DNA sequence: TGTGCCAGCAGTTGGGTGGGGGGATCCTACAATGAGCAGTTCTTC.

This clone has only a few counts. No DNA is shown, since the ends of the CDR3 on it are uncertain; the CDR3 is the one TCRdb lists. The gene calls are TRBV6-1 and TRBJ2-7; the table's D gene call, TRBD2, was not cross checked with the DNA. The CDR3 is made up of 15 amino acids, end residues included. CDR1 MNHNS and CDR2 SASEGT come from the germline V gene. This CDR3 reads CASSTSTSGGYEQYF.

The CDR3 nucleotides read TGTGCCAGCAGTGCCCACAGCAATCGGAACACTGAAGCTTTCTTT. Encoded protein: CASSAHSNRNTEAFF. The chain carries TRBV6-5 and TRBJ1-1; no reliable D call. The CDR3 spans 15 residues. The V gene lost 5 bases and the J gene lost 1 base, with 14 bases spanning the gap. CDR1 and CDR2 (germline): MNHEY, SVGAGI.

The CDR3 spells CATSSVTGTGWVYQPQHF. In nucleotides, the CDR3 is TGTGCCACCAGCAGCGTCACGGGTACAGGGTGGGTCTATCAGCCCCAGCATTTT. The chain combines TRBV15 with TRBJ1-5; maybe TRBD1 (6 bases). V was cut by 3 bases and J by 5 bases, with 23 bases left in between. CDR1 and CDR2 from the germline V gene are LNHNV and YYDKDF (reference sequence). There are 18 residues in the CDR3.

The rearrangement joins TRBV6-6 to TRBJ2-7, with D tentatively TRBD1 (7 bases). V was trimmed by 5 bases and J by 2 bases, leaving 13 bases between them. The CDR3 runs to 14 residues. The V gene's germline CDR1 is MNHNY and CDR2 SVGAGI (reference sequence). CDR3 nucleotide sequence: TGTGCCAGCAGTCTCTCAGGGGGGCCCTACGAGCAGTACTTC. It is translated as CASSLSGGPYEQYF.

This rearrangement joins TRBV11-2 to TRBJ2-5, with 11 bases identical to TRBD1. The J call may be faulty, since TRBJ2-7 better matches the DNA end. The CDR3 length is 13 residues. CDR1 and CDR2 from the germline V gene are SGHAT and FQNNGV. The CDR3 sequence: CASSPGTGGEQYF. The CDR3 DNA is TGTGCCAGCAGCCCAGGGACAGGGGGCGAGCAGTACTTC.

J is TRBJ2-5 and V is TRBV6-6, with 12 bases identical to TRBD2. The CDR3 consists of 15 residues. V gave up 6 bases and J gave up 5 bases; unmatched junction bases: 7. Germline CDR1 is MNHNY and CDR2 is SVGAGI (reference sequence). The chain's CDR3 is CASRASGGAWETQYF. CDR3 bases: TGTGCCAGCAGGGCTAGCGGGGGGGCCTGGGAGACCCAGTACTTC.

The chain links TRBV5-1 to TRBJ2-1; 7 bases are shared with TRBD2. Germline V gene sequence: CDR1 SGHRS, CDR2 YFSETQ. This CDR3 is 14 amino acids long. V lost 9 bases to trimming and J lost 8 bases; unmatched junction nucleotides: 14. The CDR3 bases are TGCGCCACCGGATGGGGAGGGGACCGCGATGAGCAGTTCTTC. Its translation: CATGWGGDRDEQFF.

This clone has a single count. This CDR3 reads CASSPRSTAGAGETQYF. The CDR3 coding sequence is TGTGCCAGCTCACCTCGGAGTACAGCGGGGGCCGGGGAGACCCAGTACTTC. The V call is TRBV18, the J call TRBJ2-5, with TRBD2 matching over 8 bases. CDR3 length: 17 residues. J was trimmed by 5 bases and V by 3 bases; bases with no gene match: 14. Germline assignment: CDR1 KGHSH and CDR2 LQKENI. The full variable domain, completed using reference TRBV18 and TRBJ2-5, is NAGVMQNPRHLVRRRGQEARLRCSPMKGHSHVYWYRQLPEEGLKFMVYLQKENIIDESGMPKERFSAEFPKEGPSILRIQQVVRGDSAAYFCASSPRSTAGAGETQYFGPGTRLLVL.

The gene calls are TRBV30 and TRBJ1-2; 9 nucleotides align to TRBD1. Germline V gives CDR1 GTSNPN, CDR2 SVGIG (reference sequence). V was clipped by 5 bases and J by 2 bases; unmatched bases: 9. The CDR3 is 15 amino acids. The CDR3 protein is CAWQNSGTGNYGYTF. Here the CDR3 DNA reads TGTGCCTGGCAAAATTCCGGGACAGGGAACTATGGCTACACCTTC.

Comments on this clone: The junction and the germline gene differ at one end; a read error may be behind it. In nucleotides, the CDR3 is TGTGTCAGCAGTGACAGGGTAACGAGCACTGAAGCTTTCTTT. Its translation is CVSSDRVTSTEAFF. V usage is TRBV2 and J usage is TRBJ1-1; TRBD1 matches at 7 bases. Per germline, CDR1 SNHLY and CDR2 FYNNEI. There are 14 residues in the CDR3.

This sequence joins TRBV6-1 and TRBJ1-2; 10 nucleotides align to TRBD1. Germline lookup yields CDR1 MNHNS and CDR2 SASEGT. V trimming: 6 bases; J trimming: 3 bases; junction bases outside the gene matches: 10. The CDR3 covers 16 residues. The CDR3 coding sequence is TGTGCCAGCAGGGAATCCGGGACAGGGGTTCACTATGGCTACACCTTC. This sequence encodes CASRESGTGVHYGYTF.

The V and J genes are TRBV30 and TRBJ1-4, with D possibly TRBD1 on 6 matching bases. This CDR3 spans 16 amino acids. V shed 3 bases and J shed 6 bases, with 20 bases lying between them. Germline V gene sequence: CDR1 GTSNPN, CDR2 SVGIG (reference sequence). The CDR3 spells CAWSDRHGGQDEKLFF. The CDR3 region has the DNA TGTGCCTGGAGCGACCGACACGGGGGGCAGGATGAAAAACTGTTTTTT.

This clone was picked up one time. This chain joins TRBV5-1 and TRBJ2-7; D may be TRBD1 (6 bases). The CDR3 length is 17 residues. Trimming pared 3 bases from V and 6 bases from J, leaving 25 bases between. Germline CDR1 is SGHRS and CDR2 is YFSETQ. CDR3 sequence: CASSSLPPGDVEGEQYF. In nucleotides, the CDR3 is TGCGCCAGCAGCTCACTTCCTCCAGGGGATGTAGAGGGCGAGCAGTACTTC. Drawing the rest from reference TRBV5-1 and TRBJ2-7, the complete variable domain is KAGVTQTPRYLIKTRGQQVTLSCSPISGHRSVSWYQQTPGQGLQFLFEYFSETQRNKGNFPGRFSGRQFSNSRSEMNVSTLELGDSALYLCASSSLPPGDVEGEQYFGPGTRLTVT.

In its sample, this clone was seen once. This chain's CDR3 is CSGGLNNQPQHF. DNA of the CDR3: TGTTCCGGGGGGCTGAACAATCAGCCCCAGCATTTT. The V and J genes are TRBV7-9 and TRBJ1-5; possibly TRBD1 for D (6 bases). The CDR3 runs to 12 residues. Germline-derived CDR1 and CDR2 are SEHNR and FQNEAQ (reference sequence).

The V gene is TRBV11-3, the J gene TRBJ2-2, with TRBD2 identical over 11 bases. The CDR3 contains 15 residues. With 1 base clipped from V and 5 bases from J, the junction kept 0 bases outside the gene matches. Germline V gene sequence: CDR1 SGHNT, CDR2 YENEEA. The CDR3 coding sequence is TGTGCCAGCAGCTTAGGACTAGCGGGGACCGGGGAGCTGTTTTTT. This codes for CASSLGLAGTGELFF.

The chain is built from TRBV30 and TRBJ1-2; TRBD1 matches 7 bases. V shed 5 bases and J 7 bases; nucleotides not matched to a gene: 13. The CDR3 is 14 amino acids. Germline CDR1 reads GTSNPN; CDR2 reads SVGIG (reference sequence). The CDR3 protein is CAWALFGQAGGYTF. The DNA for the CDR3 is TGTGCCTGGGCCCTTTTTGGACAGGCAGGTGGCTACACCTTC.

This clone was picked up a small number of times. The rearrangement links TRBV19 to TRBJ1-1; a weak D match, TRBD1 (6 bases). The CDR3 contains 13 residues. Germline CDR1 reads LNHDA; CDR2 reads SQIVND (reference sequence). V lost 6 bases and J 9 bases, leaving 17 bases between the germline ends. As DNA, the CDR3 is TGTGCCAGTAGCGGCTCTGGTTGGGACAAAGCTTTCTTT. Translation: CASSGSGWDKAFF.

J is TRBJ1-2 and V is TRBV6-5, with a weak D call TRBD1 (6 bases). Germline V gene sequence: CDR1 MNHEY, CDR2 SVGAGI. The ends were cut back, 5 bases at V and 0 bases at J, with 10 bases in the middle. The CDR3 runs to 14 residues. The CDR3 reads CASSRTDTNYGYTF. The CDR3 nucleotides are TGTGCCAGCAGTCGGACAGATACTAACTATGGCTACACCTTC.

V gene TRBV27 combines with J gene TRBJ2-5; D call uncertain. This CDR3 is built from 15 residues. CDR1 is MNHEY and CDR2 is SMNVEV in the germline V gene (reference sequence). Trimming shortened V by 3 bases and J by 4 bases, and 15 bases separated the two germline ends. The CDR3 sequence: CASSLRRSRRETQYF. Written as DNA, the CDR3 is TGTGCCAGCAGTTTGCGGAGAAGCCGACGAGAGACCCAGTACTTC.

The chain joins TRBV11-2 to TRBJ1-1; D remains ambiguous. Trimming pared 0 bases from V and 12 bases from J, leaving 11 bases between. Germline loops: CDR1 SGHAT, CDR2 FQNNGV. This CDR3 has 12 amino acids. Here the CDR3 DNA reads TGTGCCAGCAGCTTAGATCAGAGGAGAACTTTCTTT. Protein: CASSLDQRRTFF.